The 12 T cell receptor beta chains presented below share a single source sample, sequenced in a study of cytotoxic CD8 clonotypes in ibrutinib-treated CLL. Profiled with immunoSEQ multiplex PCR; TCRdb holds only in-frame clones, not every one. The sample shows 80,000 to 95,000 clones, about four fifths of them seen only once. Sequencing was performed on PBMCs, taken after 12 months of ibrutinib treatment. These receptors were taken from a human donor with chronic lymphocytic leukemia.

This sequence joins TRBV10-3 and TRBJ2-7; D may be TRBD2 (5 bases). V shed 4 bases and J shed 0 bases, with 10 bases lying between them. The CDR3 is 14 residues long. In germline, CDR1 is ENHRY, CDR2 SYGVKD. Written as DNA, the CDR3 is TGTGCCATCAGTGGGCAGGCGGGCTCCTACGAGCAGTACTTC. The encoded protein is CAISGQAGSYEQYF.

The chain employs TRBV5-4 and TRBJ1-5; 10 bases match TRBD1. Germline values: CDR1 SGHNT, CDR2 YYREEE (reference sequence). This CDR3 spans 15 amino acids. V dropped 4 bases and J dropped 4; count of bases not matched to a gene: 5. The CDR3 DNA is TGTGCCAGCAGCCCCCGGGACAGGGGAAATCAGCCCCAGCATTTT. Translated: CASSPRDRGNQPQHF.

The V and J genes are TRBV19 and TRBJ1-1, with TRBD1 matching 12 bases. The V gene end was trimmed by 8 bases and the J gene end by 4 bases; junction bases not matched to a gene: 2. CDR3 length equals 13 residues. Germline CDR1 LNHDA, CDR2 SQIVND (reference sequence). The CDR3 loop reads CASWGQGATEAFF. The CDR3 DNA sequence: TGTGCCAGTTGGGGACAGGGGGCCACTGAAGCTTTCTTT.

The CDR3 DNA sequence: TGTGCCAGCAGCCCGTGGGGGAGAGGAGGCTACACCTTC. Translation gives CASSPWGRGGYTF. The rearrangement joins TRBV7-2 to TRBJ1-2; TRBD1 might be the D (5 bases). This CDR3 spans 13 amino acids. CDR1 is SGHTA and CDR2 is FQGNSA in the germline V gene. Trimming removed 5 bases at V and 8 bases at J, with 15 bases between.

The J gene is TRBJ2-7, the V gene TRBV7-2; tentative D call: TRBD1 (5 bases). Trimming took 3 bases from V and 3 from J, leaving 6 bases between them. In germline, CDR1 is SGHTA, CDR2 FQGNSA. This CDR3 comprises 12 residues. The CDR3 DNA reads as TGTGCCAGCAGCTTTAGGGGCTACGAGCAGTACTTC. Its translation: CASSFRGYEQYF.

The V gene is TRBV5-4, the J gene TRBJ1-1, with TRBD1 identical over 9 bases. Germline assignment: CDR1 SGHNT and CDR2 YYREEE (reference sequence). This CDR3 spans 15 amino acids. With V trimmed by 2 bases and J by 5 bases, 7 bases remained unmatched. The CDR3 region has the DNA TGTGCCAGCAGCTTTCTGGACAGGGGTAGGACTGAAGCTTTCTTT. Translating gives CASSFLDRGRTEAFF.

This chain connects TRBV11-3 to TRBJ2-3, with D perhaps TRBD2 (6 bases). This CDR3 is 13 amino acids long. Trimming stripped 1 base from V and 6 bases from J, with 8 bases between. Germline V lookup: CDR1 SGHNT, CDR2 YENEEA. The CDR3 loop is CASSLGEEDTQYF. The CDR3 coding sequence is TGTGCCAGCAGCTTAGGGGAGGAGGATACGCAGTATTTT.

The chain carries TRBV11-3 and TRBJ2-1; D possibly matches TRBD1 or TRBD2 (6 bases each). Germline V lookup: CDR1 SGHNT, CDR2 YENEEA. V was clipped by 1 base and J by 6 bases, with 16 bases between them. The CDR3 has 16 residues. The chain's CDR3 is CASSLGGAGGTNEQFF. In DNA, the CDR3 is TGTGCCAGCAGCTTAGGGGGGGCCGGTGGGACCAATGAGCAGTTCTTC. Full variable domain (outside the CDR3, taken from reference TRBV11-3 and TRBJ2-1): EAGVVQSPRYKIIEKKQPVAFWCNPISGHNTLYWYLQNLGQGPELLIRYENEEAVDDSQLPKDRFSAERLKGVDSTLKIQPAELGDSAVYLCASSLGGAGGTNEQFFGPGTRLTVL.

The V gene is TRBV10-3, the J gene TRBJ1-4; the D is unclear. The germline CDR1 and CDR2 sequences are ENHRY and SYGVKD. The CDR3 totals 15 residues. V lost 3 bases to trimming and J lost 11 bases, with 19 bases between them. The CDR3: CAISDPEDGLSKLFF. The CDR3 DNA reads TGTGCCATCAGTGACCCCGAGGACGGACTTTCGAAACTGTTTTTT.

Here the CDR3 reads CASSLPKGEQYF. CDR3 in DNA: TGTGCCAGCAGCCTCCCCAAGGGCGAGCAGTACTTC. This rearrangement joins TRBV7-2 to TRBJ2-7; D gene uncertain. The CDR3 covers 12 residues. In germline, CDR1 is SGHTA, CDR2 FQGNSA. Between the trimmed V and J ends, which lost 5 bases and 6 bases, there was a span of 11 bases.

Worth noting for this clone: The sample carries other DNA sequences with the same CDR3. The chain's CDR3 is CASSPPRGPQHF. The DNA for the CDR3 is TGTGCCAGCAGTCCCCCCAGGGGGCCCCAGCATTTT. The chain joins TRBV28 to TRBJ1-5; maybe TRBD1 (6 bases). Germline CDR1 is MDHEN and CDR2 is SYDVKM. Between the trimmed V and J ends, which lost 5 bases and 9 bases, there was a span of 11 bases. This CDR3 spans 12 amino acids.

The CDR3 nucleotides read TGTGCCAGCTCACCCCGACAGGGTGAAGCTTTCTTT. Encoded protein: CASSPRQGEAFF. V and J are TRBV18 and TRBJ1-1; the match to TRBD1 covers 7 bases. Germline assignment: CDR1 KGHSH and CDR2 LQKENI. The ends lost 3 bases at V and 7 bases at J; junction bases unmatched: 2. The CDR3 is 12 amino acids.